This T cell receptor beta chain was identified in a study of blood T cell repertoires in COVID-19. Study information: PBMCs, B-cell-depleted T cells, or T cells provided the cDNA or gDNA that made up the material.

This clone was counted between two and nine times. The data were produced by immunoSEQ multiplex PCR, yet TCRdb's version contains in-frame clones alone and is incomplete. The repertoire holds 100,000 to 150,000 clones, with 75% to 85% as singletons. The CDR3 totals 13 residues. Germline trimming cut 6 bases from V and 3 bases from J; bases unmatched to any gene: 2. This chain joins TRBV12-3 or TRBV12-4 and TRBJ1-5; 7 bases match TRBD1. Sequencing input: peripheral blood. The source is a middle-aged man with active or convalescent COVID-19. CDR3 protein: CASRTGDNQPQHF. CDR3 nucleotides: TGTGCCAGCAGAACAGGGGACAATCAGCCCCAGCATTTT.